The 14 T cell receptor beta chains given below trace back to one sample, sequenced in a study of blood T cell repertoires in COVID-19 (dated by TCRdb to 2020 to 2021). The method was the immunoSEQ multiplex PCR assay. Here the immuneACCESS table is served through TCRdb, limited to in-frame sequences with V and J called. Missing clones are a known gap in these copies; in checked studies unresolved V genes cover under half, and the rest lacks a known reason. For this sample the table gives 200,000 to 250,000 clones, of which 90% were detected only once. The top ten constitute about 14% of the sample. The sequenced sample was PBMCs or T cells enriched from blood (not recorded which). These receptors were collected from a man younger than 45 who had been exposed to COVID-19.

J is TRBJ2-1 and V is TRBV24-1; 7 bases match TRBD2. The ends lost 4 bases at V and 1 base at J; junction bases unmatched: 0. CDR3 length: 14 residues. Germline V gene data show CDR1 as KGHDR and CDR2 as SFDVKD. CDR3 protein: CATSEAGSYNEQFF. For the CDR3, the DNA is TGTGCCACCAGTGAAGCGGGGTCCTACAATGAGCAGTTCTTC.

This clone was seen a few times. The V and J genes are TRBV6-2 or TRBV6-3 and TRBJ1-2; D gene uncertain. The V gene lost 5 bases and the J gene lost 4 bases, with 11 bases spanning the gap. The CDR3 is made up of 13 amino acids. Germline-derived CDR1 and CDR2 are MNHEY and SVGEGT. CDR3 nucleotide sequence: TGTGCCAGCAGTCGGGAGAAGAGCTATGGCTACACCTTC. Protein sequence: CASSREKSYGYTF.

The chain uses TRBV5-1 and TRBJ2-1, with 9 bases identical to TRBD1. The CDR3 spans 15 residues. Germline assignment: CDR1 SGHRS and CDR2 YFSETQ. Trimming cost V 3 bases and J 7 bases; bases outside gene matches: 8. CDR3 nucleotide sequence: TGCGCCAGCAGCTCGGACAGGGGTTTTGAGAATGAGCAGTTCTTC. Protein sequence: CASSSDRGFENEQFF.

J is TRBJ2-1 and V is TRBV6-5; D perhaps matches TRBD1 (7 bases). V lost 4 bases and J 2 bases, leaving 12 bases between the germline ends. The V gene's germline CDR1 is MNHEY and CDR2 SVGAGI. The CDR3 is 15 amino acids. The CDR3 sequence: CASSFTGEAYNEQFF. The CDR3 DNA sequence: TGTGCCAGCAGTTTCACAGGGGAGGCCTACAATGAGCAGTTCTTC.

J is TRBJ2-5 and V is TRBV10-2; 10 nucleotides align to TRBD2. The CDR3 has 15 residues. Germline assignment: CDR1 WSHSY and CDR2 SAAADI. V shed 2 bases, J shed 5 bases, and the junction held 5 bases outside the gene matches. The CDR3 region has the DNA TGCGCCAGCAGTGAGGCCCTAGCGGGGGTGGAGACCCAGTACTTC. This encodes CASSEALAGVETQYF.

CDR3 in DNA: TGTGCCACCCAAAGACAGGGGCTAAGCGGCTACACCTTC. This translates into CATQRQGLSGYTF. This rearrangement joins TRBV10-3 to TRBJ1-2; 8 positions agree with TRBD1. V was pared by 10 bases and J by 8 bases, with 12 bases of the junction left unmatched. The length of the CDR3 is 13 residues. Germline V CDR1 and CDR2: ENHRY, SYGVKD.

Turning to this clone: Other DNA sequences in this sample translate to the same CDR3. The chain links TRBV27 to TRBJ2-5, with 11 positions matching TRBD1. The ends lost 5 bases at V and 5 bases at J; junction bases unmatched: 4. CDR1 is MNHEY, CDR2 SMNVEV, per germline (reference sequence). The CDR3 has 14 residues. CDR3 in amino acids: CASSRDRGWETQYF. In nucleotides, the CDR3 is TGTGCCAGCAGTAGGGACAGGGGGTGGGAGACCCAGTACTTC.

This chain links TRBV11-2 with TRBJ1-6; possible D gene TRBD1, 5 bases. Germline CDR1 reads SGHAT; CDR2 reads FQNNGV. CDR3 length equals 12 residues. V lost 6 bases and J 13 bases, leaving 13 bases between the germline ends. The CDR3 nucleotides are TGTGCCAGCAGTTTCAATAGGGGTCCCCTCCACTTT. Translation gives CASSFNRGPLHF.

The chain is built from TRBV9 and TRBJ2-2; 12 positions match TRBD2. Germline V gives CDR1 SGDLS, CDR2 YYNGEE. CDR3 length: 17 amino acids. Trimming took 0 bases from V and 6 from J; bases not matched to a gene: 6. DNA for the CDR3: TGTGCCAGCAGCGTAGCGACTAGCGGGGGTGGACCCGGGGAGCTGTTTTTT. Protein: CASSVATSGGGPGELFF.

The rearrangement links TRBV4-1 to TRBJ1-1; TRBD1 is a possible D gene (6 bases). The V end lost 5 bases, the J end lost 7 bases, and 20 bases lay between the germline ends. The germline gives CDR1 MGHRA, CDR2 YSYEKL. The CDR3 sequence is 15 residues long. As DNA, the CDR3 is TGCGCCAGCAGCTTTCCCCCTCAGGGGATCGTTGAAGCTTTCTTT. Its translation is CASSFPPQGIVEAFF.

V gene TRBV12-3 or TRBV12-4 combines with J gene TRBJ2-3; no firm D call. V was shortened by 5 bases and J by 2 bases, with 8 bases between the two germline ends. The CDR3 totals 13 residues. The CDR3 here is CASSHGATDTQYF. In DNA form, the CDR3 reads TGTGCCAGCAGTCATGGAGCCACAGATACGCAGTATTTT.

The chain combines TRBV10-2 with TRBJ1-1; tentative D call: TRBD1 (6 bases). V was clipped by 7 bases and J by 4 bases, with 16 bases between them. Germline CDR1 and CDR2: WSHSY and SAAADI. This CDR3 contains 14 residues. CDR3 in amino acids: CASNQNRVGTEAFF. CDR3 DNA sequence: TGCGCCAGCAACCAAAACAGGGTGGGCACTGAAGCTTTCTTT.

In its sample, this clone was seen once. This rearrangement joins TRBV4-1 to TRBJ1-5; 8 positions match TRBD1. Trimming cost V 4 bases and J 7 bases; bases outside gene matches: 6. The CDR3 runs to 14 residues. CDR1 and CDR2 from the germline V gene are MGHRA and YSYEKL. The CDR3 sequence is CASSLGQGAQPQHF. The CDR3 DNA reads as TGCGCCAGCAGCCTTGGACAGGGAGCGCAGCCCCAGCATTTT.

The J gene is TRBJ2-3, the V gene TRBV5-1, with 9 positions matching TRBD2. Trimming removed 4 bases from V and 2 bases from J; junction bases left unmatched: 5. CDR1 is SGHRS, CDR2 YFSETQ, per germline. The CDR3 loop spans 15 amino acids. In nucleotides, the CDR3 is TGCGCCAGCAGCCGTAGCGGGGGCCTCACAGATACGCAGTATTTT. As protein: CASSRSGGLTDTQYF.